This T cell receptor (beta chain) was sequenced during a study of healthy donors' naive CD4 and CD8 T cells. Study-level points and caveats: Roughly 13% of CD4/CD8 propensity variance appeared explained by V, J and CDR3 charge. Bulk sequencing left alpha and beta chains unpaired.

Starting from 500 ng of total RNA, TCR libraries were made with linear amplification. TCRdb reprocessed the reads via MiXCR and lists one record per CDR3 protein. Here the sample spans roughly 200,000 distinct CDR3 sequences, over 60% being singletons. Of note for this clonotype: Antigen specificity is unknown.

Unmatched junction bases numbered 11, after V lost 3 bases and J lost 6 bases. The CDR3 covers 16 residues. Germline-derived CDR1 and CDR2 are LNHNV and YYDKDF (reference sequence). The V and J genes are TRBV15 and TRBJ2-3, with TRBD2 identical over 8 bases. The clonotype originates from a pool of human donors in good health; the sample pools cells from several healthy donors. Sequencing was done on a sample of naive CD4+ and CD8+ T cells sorted from blood, pooled from several donors. The CDR3 here is CATSREREWRGDTQYF. DNA for the CDR3: TGTGCCACCAGCAGGGAGCGGGAGTGGAGAGGGGATACGCAGTATTTT.